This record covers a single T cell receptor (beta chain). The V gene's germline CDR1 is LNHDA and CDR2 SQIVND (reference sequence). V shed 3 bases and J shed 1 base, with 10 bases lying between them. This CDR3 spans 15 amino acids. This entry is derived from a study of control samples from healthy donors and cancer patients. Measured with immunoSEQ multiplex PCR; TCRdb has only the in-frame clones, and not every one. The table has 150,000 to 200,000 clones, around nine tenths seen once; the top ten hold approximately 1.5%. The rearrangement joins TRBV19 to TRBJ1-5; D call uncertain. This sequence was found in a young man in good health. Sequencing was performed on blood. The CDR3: CASSMGERSNQPQHF. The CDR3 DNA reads TGTGCCAGTAGTATGGGTGAAAGGAGCAATCAGCCCCAGCATTTT.